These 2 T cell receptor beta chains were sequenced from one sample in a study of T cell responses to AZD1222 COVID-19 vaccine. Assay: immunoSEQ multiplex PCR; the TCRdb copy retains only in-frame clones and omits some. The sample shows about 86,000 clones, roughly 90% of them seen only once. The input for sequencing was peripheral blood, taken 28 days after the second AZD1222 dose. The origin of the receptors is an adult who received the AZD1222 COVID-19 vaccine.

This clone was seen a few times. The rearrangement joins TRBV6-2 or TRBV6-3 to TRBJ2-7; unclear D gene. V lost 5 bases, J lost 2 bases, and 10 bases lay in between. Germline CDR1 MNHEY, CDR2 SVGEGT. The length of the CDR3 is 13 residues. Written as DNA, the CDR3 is TGTGCCAGCAGTAGACCTTTAACCTACGAGCAGTACTTC. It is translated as CASSRPLTYEQYF.

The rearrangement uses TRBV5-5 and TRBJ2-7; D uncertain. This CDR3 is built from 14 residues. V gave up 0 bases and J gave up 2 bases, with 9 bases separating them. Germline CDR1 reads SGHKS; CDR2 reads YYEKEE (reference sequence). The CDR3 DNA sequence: TGTGCCAGCAGCTTGGTCCAGCTTACCTACGAGCAGTACTTC. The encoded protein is CASSLVQLTYEQYF.